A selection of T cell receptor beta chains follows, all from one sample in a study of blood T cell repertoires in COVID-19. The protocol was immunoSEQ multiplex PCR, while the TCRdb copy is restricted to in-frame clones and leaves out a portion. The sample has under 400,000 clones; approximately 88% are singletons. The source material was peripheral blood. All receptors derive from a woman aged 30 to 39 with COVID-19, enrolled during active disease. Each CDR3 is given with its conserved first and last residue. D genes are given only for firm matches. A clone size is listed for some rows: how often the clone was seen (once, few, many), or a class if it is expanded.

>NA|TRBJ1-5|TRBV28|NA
CASRDSGTLEGFDSNQPQHF
TGTGCCAGCAGAGATTCCGGGACACTCGAGGGGTTCGATAGCAATCAGCCCCAGCATTTT
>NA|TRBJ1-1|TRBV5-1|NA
CASSPGFVRNTEAFF
TGCGCCAGCAGCCCCGGTTTTGTAAGGAACACTGAAGCTTTCTTT
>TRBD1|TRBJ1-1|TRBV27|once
CASSLRGRNTEAFF
TGTGCCAGCAGTTTAAGGGGGCGCAACACTGAAGCTTTCTTT
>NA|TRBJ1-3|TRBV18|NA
CASSPWSGEFGNTIYF
TGTGCCAGCTCACCTTGGTCAGGGGAATTTGGAAACACCATATATTTT
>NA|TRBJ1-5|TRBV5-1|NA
CASSPEDSFNQPQHF
TGCGCCAGCAGCCCCGAGGACAGCTTCAATCAGCCCCAGCATTTT
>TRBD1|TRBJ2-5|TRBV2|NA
CASRGQAQETQYF
TGTGCCAGCCGAGGACAGGCCCAAGAGACCCAGTACTTC
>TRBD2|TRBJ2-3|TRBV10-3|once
CAISTQGTSGSTDTQYF
TGTGCCATCAGCACCCAGGGGACTAGCGGGAGCACAGATACGCAGTATTTT
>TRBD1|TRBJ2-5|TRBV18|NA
CASSPADRGPLQYF
TGTGCCAGCTCACCTGCGGACAGGGGGCCTCTCCAGTACTTC
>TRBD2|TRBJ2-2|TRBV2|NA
CASLGGGAGTGELFF
TGTGCCAGCCTCGGCGGGGGGGCCGGCACCGGGGAGCTGTTTTTT
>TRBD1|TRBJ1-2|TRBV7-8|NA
CASSPDRVGYTF
TGTGCCAGCAGCCCAGACAGGGTTGGCTACACCTTC
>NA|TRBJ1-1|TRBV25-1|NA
CASGRSGGTEAFF
TGTGCCAGCGGCCGGTCGGGGGGCACTGAAGCTTTCTTT
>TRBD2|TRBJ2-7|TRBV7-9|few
CASSLAGKSGGYEQYF
TGTGCCAGCAGCTTAGCGGGGAAAAGCGGGGGGTACGAGCAGTACTTC
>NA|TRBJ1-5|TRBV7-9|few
CASSLGGRGYQPQHF
TGTGCCAGCAGCTTAGGAGGCAGGGGCTATCAGCCCCAGCATTTT
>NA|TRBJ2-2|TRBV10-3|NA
CAIRPGVNTGELFF
TGTGCCATCAGGCCAGGGGTTAACACCGGGGAGCTGTTTTTT
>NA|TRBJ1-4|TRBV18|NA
CASSSLGSAREKLFF
TGTGCCAGCTCATCCCTAGGATCGGCGAGAGAAAAACTGTTTTTT
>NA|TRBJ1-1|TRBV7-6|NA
CASSEAKEAFF
TGTGCCAGCAGCGAAGCCAAAGAAGCTTTCTTT
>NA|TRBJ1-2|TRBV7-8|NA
CASSPDSGGIWDYGYTF
TGTGCCAGCAGCCCCGACAGCGGGGGGATTTGGGACTATGGCTACACCTTC
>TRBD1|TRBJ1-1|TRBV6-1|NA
CASSELGQGPTEAFF
TGTGCCAGCAGTGAACTGGGACAGGGGCCCACTGAAGCTTTCTTT
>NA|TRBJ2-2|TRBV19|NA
CASSSTNTGELFF
TGTGCCAGTAGTTCCACGAACACCGGGGAGCTGTTTTTT
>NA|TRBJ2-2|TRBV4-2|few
CASSQEPAGQPTGELFF
TGTGCCAGCAGCCAAGAACCTGCGGGACAGCCAACCGGGGAGCTGTTTTTT
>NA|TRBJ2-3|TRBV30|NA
CAWSLSFTDTQYF
TGTGCCTGGAGTTTGAGTTTCACAGATACGCAGTATTTT
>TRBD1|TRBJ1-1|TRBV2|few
CASSRATGDYTEAFF
TGTGCCAGCAGTCGGGCGACAGGGGATTACACTGAAGCTTTCTTT
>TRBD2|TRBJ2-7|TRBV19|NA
CASSNGGVNGEQYF
TGTGCCAGTAGTAACGGGGGGGTAAATGGCGAGCAGTACTTC
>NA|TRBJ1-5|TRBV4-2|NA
CASSQGLSSNQPQHF
TGTGCCAGCAGCCAAGGCCTAAGTAGCAATCAGCCCCAGCATTTT
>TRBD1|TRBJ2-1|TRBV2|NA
CASSGGAGQGISYNEQFF
TGTGCCAGCAGTGGAGGGGCGGGACAGGGGATTTCCTACAATGAGCAGTTCTTC
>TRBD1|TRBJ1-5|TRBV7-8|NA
CASRYTRGHGHGNQPQHF
TGTGCCAGCAGATACACTAGGGGGCACGGGCACGGGAATCAGCCCCAGCATTTT
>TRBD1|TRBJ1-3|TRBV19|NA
CASSVGQGLWGNTIYF
TGTGCCAGTAGTGTGGGACAGGGGTTGTGGGGAAACACCATATATTTT
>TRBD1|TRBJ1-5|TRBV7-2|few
CASSTGTGINQPQHF
TGTGCCAGCAGCACCGGGACAGGGATCAATCAGCCCCAGCATTTT
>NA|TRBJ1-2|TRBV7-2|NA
CASSLGGVTSYGYTF
TGTGCCAGCAGCTTAGGAGGTGTCACGTCCTATGGCTACACCTTC
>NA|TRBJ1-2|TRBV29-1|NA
CSVVSRQGSYGYTF
TGCAGCGTTGTCTCCAGGCAGGGGTCCTATGGCTACACCTTC
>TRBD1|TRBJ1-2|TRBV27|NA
CASSLSGTGDYGYTF
TGTGCCAGCAGTTTATCGGGGACAGGGGACTATGGCTACACCTTC
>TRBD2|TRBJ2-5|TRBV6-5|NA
CASGRTSGDQETQYF
TGTGCCAGCGGCCGGACTAGCGGGGACCAAGAGACCCAGTACTTC
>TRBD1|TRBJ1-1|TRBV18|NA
CASSPVQGTNTEAFF
TGTGCCAGCTCACCCGTACAGGGGACTAACACTGAAGCTTTCTTT
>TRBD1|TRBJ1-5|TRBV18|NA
CASSQGTGGGQPQHF
TGTGCCAGCTCACAGGGGACAGGGGGCGGTCAGCCCCAGCATTTT
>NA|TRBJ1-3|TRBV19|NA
CASSGQPTSGNTIYF
TGTGCCAGTAGTGGGCAGCCTACCTCTGGAAACACCATATATTTT
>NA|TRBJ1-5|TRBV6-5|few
CASSSSTQGGQPQHF
TGTGCCAGCAGTTCCAGCACACAGGGTGGCCAGCCCCAGCATTTT
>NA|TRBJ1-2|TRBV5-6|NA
CASSLDPGDYGYTF
TGTGCCAGCAGCTTGGATCCGGGGGACTATGGCTACACCTTC
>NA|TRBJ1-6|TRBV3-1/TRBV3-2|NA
CASSQGATRLSSYNSPLHF
TGTGCCAGCAGCCAAGGGGCGACTAGACTTAGCTCCTATAATTCACCCCTCCACTTT
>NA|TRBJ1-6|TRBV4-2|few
CASSREPWSSYNSPLHF
TGTGCCAGCAGCCGAGAACCCTGGAGCTCCTATAATTCACCCCTCCACTTT
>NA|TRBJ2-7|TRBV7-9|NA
CASSPDPGSYEQYF
TGTGCCAGCAGCCCAGACCCGGGGTCCTACGAGCAGTACTTC
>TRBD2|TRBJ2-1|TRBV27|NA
CASSLASGRSLRGEQFF
TGTGCCAGCAGTTTAGCTAGCGGGAGATCCCTACGGGGGGAGCAGTTCTTC
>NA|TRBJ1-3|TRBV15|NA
CATSSMSSGNTIYF
TGTGCCACCAGCAGCATGAGCTCTGGAAACACCATATATTTT
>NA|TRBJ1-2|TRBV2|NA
CASSEWGVYGYTF
TGTGCCAGCAGTGAATGGGGGGTCTATGGCTACACCTTC
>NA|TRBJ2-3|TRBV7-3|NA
CASSLEEADTQYF
TGTGCCAGCAGCTTAGAGGAGGCAGATACGCAGTATTTT
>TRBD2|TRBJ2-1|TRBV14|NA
CASSQAGGAILEQFF
TGTGCCAGCAGCCAAGCCGGGGGGGCCATTCTTGAGCAGTTCTTC
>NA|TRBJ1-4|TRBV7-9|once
CASSGGRGATNEKLFF
TGTGCCAGCAGCGGGGGGAGAGGAGCAACTAATGAAAAACTGTTTTTT
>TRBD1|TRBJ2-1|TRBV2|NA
CASRGQGYNSYNEQFF
TGTGCCAGCAGGGGACAGGGTTATAACTCCTACAATGAGCAGTTCTTC
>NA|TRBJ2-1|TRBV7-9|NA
CASSFAGRGSYNEQFF
TGTGCCAGCAGCTTCGCAGGTAGGGGATCCTACAATGAGCAGTTCTTC
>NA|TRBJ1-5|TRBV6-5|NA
CASHRVRGSNQPQHF
TGTGCCAGCCACAGGGTTCGGGGTAGCAATCAGCCCCAGCATTTT
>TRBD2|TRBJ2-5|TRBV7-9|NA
CATTSGGQETQYF
TGTGCCACGACCTCGGGGGGACAAGAGACCCAGTACTTC
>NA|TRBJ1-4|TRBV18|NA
CASSPNRAVSTNEKLFF
TGTGCCAGCTCACCTAATCGAGCGGTTAGCACTAATGAAAAACTGTTTTTT
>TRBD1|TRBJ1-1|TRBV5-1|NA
CASSLLQGTGMNTEAFF
TGCGCCAGCAGCTTATTACAAGGGACAGGAATGAACACTGAAGCTTTCTTT
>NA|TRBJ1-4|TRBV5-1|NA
CASSTSGQPNEKLFF
TGCGCCAGCAGCACCTCCGGACAGCCTAATGAAAAACTGTTTTTT
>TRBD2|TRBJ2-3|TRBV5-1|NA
CASSLGHTSGGHYTQYF
TGCGCCAGCAGCTTGGGCCACACTAGCGGGGGGCACTATACGCAGTATTTT
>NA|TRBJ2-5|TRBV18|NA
CASSLMQETQYF
TGTGCCAGCTCACTTATGCAAGAGACCCAGTACTTC
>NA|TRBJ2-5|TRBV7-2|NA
CASSFGQAETQYF
TGTGCCAGCAGCTTTGGGCAGGCGGAGACCCAGTACTTC
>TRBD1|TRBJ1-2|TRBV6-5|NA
CASSRDRGNYGYTF
TGTGCCAGCAGTAGGGACAGGGGAAACTATGGCTACACCTTC